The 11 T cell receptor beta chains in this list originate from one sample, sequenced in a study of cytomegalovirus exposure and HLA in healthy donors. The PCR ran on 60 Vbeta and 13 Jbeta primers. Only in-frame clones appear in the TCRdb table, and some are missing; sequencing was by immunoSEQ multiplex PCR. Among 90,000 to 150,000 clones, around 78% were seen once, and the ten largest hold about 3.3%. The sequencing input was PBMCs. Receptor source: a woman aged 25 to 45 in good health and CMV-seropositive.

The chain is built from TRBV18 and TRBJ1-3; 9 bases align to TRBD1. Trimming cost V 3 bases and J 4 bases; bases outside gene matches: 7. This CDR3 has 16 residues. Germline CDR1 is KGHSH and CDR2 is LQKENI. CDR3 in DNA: TGTGCCAGCTCACCTGGCGGGACAGGGACCGGAAACACCATATATTTT. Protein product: CASSPGGTGTGNTIYF.

DNA of the CDR3: TGTGCCAGCAGCTTAGTCGCAGGGGATCGTGGCTACACCTTC. It specifies CASSLVAGDRGYTF. The rearrangement links TRBV7-2 to TRBJ1-2; possible D gene TRBD1, 6 bases. The CDR3 loop spans 14 amino acids. Germline loops: CDR1 SGHTA, CDR2 FQGNSA. V shed 1 base and J shed 7 bases, with 13 bases lying between them.

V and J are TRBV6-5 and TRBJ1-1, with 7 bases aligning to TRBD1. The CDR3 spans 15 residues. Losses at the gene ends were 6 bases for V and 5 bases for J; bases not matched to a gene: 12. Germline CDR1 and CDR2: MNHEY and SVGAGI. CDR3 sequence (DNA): TGTGCCAGCAGCCACAACAGGGGTCCAGGGACTGAAGCTTTCTTT. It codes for CASSHNRGPGTEAFF.

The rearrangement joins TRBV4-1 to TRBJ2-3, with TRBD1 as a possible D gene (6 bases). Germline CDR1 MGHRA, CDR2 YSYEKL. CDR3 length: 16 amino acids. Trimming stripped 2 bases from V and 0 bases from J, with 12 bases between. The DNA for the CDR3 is TGCGCCAGCAGCCAACTAGGACAGCTAAGCACAGATACGCAGTATTTT. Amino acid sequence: CASSQLGQLSTDTQYF.

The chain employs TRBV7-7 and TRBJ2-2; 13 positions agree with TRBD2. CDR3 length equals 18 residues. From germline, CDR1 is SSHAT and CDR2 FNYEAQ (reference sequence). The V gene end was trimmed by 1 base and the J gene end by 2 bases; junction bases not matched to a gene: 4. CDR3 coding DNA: TGTGCCAGCAGCTTAGGATCGGGACTAGCGGGAAACACCGGGGAGCTGTTTTTT. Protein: CASSLGSGLAGNTGELFF.

The CDR3 DNA reads TGTGCCAGCAGCTTAGACGGTGTTTGGTCCTACGAGCAGTACTTC. Translating gives CASSLDGVWSYEQYF. The J gene is TRBJ2-7, the V gene TRBV11-2; no firm D call. The germline V and J ends were trimmed by 0 bases and 1 base, with 10 bases remaining between them. CDR1 and CDR2 from the germline V gene are SGHAT and FQNNGV. The CDR3 is 15 residues long.

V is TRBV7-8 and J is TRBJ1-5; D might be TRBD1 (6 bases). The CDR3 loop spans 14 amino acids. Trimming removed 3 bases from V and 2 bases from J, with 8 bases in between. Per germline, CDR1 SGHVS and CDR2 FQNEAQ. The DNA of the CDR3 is TGTGCCAGCAGCTTCGCAGGGGGCAATCAGCCCCAGCATTTT. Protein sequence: CASSFAGGNQPQHF.

The CDR3 sequence: CASSEDGTGAYEQYF. The CDR3, as DNA: TGTGCCAGCAGTGAGGACGGGACAGGGGCCTACGAGCAGTACTTC. The gene calls are TRBV6-1 and TRBJ2-7; 10 nucleotides match TRBD1. The CDR3 spans 15 residues. Germline V lookup: CDR1 MNHNS, CDR2 SASEGT. The junction had 4 bases not matched to a gene; V was cut back by 3 bases and J by 2 bases.

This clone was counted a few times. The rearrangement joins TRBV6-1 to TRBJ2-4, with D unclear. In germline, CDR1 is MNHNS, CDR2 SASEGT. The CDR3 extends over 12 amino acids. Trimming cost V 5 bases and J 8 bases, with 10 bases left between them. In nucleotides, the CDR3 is TGTGCCAGCAGTCACAGTGGTGACATTCAGTACTTC. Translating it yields CASSHSGDIQYF.

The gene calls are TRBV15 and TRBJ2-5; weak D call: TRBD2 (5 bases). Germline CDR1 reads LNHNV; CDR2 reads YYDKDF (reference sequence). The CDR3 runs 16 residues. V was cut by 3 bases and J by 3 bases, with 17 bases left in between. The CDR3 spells CATSRVPRRGEETQYF. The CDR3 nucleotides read TGTGCCACCAGCAGGGTTCCGCGCCGGGGAGAAGAGACCCAGTACTTC.

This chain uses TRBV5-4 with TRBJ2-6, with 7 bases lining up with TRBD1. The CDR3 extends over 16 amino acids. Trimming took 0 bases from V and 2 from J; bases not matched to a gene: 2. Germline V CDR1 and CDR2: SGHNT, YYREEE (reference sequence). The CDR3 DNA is TGTGCCAGCAGCTTGGGAGGGGGCGCTGGGGCCAACGTCCTGACTTTC. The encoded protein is CASSLGGGAGANVLTF.